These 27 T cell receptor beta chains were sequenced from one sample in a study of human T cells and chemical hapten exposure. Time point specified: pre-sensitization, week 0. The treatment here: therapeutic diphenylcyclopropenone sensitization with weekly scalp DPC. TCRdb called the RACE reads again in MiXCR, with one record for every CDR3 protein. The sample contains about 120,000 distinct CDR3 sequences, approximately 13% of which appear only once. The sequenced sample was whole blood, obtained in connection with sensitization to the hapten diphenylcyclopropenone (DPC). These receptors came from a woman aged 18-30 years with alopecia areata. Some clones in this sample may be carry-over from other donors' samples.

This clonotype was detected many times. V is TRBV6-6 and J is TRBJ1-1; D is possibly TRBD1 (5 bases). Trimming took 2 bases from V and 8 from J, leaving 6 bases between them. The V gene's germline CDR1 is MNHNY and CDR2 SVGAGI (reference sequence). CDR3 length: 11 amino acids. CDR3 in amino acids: CASSYDREAFF. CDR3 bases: TGTGCCAGCAGTTACGACAGAGAAGCTTTCTTT.

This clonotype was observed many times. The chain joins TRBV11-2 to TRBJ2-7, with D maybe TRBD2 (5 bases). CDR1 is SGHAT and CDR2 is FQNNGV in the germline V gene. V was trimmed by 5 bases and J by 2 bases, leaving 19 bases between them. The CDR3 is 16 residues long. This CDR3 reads CASSPLRRRNAYEQYF. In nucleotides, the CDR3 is TGTGCCAGCAGCCCCCTGAGGAGGAGAAACGCCTACGAGCAGTACTTC.

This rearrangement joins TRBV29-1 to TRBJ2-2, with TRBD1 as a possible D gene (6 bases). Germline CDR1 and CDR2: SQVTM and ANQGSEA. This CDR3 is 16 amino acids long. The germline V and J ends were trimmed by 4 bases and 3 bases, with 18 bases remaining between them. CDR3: CSVAFTGQPDTGELFF. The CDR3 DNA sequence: TGCAGCGTTGCATTTACAGGGCAACCAGACACCGGGGAGCTGTTTTTT.

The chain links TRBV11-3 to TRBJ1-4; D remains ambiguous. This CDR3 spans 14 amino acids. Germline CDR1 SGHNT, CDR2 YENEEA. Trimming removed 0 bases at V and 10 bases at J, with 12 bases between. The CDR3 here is CASSLDDRIVKLFF. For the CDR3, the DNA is TGTGCCAGCAGCTTAGATGACCGAATAGTAAAACTGTTTTTT.

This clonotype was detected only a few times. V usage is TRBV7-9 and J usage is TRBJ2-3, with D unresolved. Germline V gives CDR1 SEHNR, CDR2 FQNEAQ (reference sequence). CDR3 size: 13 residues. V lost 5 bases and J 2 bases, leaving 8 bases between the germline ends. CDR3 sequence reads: CASSNLVTDTQYF. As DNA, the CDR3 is TGTGCCAGCAGCAATCTAGTCACAGATACGCAGTATTTT.

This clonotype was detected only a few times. The CDR3, as DNA: TGTGCCAGCAGCTTAGCGGGGGGCAGGACTAATCAGCCCCAGCATTTT. Amino acids: CASSLAGGRTNQPQHF. The J gene is TRBJ1-5, the V gene TRBV7-9; D possibly corresponds to TRBD1 (6 bases). The germline CDR1 and CDR2 sequences are SEHNR and FQNEAQ (reference sequence). Trimming stripped 0 bases from V and 4 bases from J, with 13 bases between. The CDR3 is made up of 16 amino acids.

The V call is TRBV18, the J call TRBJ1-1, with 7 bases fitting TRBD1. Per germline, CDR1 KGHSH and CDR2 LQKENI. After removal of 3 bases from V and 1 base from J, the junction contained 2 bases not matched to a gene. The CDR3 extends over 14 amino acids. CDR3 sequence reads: CASSPDRANTEAFF. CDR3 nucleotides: TGTGCCAGCTCACCCGACAGGGCGAACACTGAAGCTTTCTTT.

CDR3 DNA sequence: TGTGCCAGCAGCCAAGATCTTAGCGGGGTAACCTACGAGCAGTACTTC. It yields the protein CASSQDLSGVTYEQYF. V is TRBV4-2 and J is TRBJ2-7, with 8 bases fitting TRBD2. With 0 bases clipped from V and 2 bases from J, the junction kept 6 bases outside the gene matches. CDR1 LGHNA and CDR2 YNFKEQ come from the germline V gene. This CDR3 has 16 residues.

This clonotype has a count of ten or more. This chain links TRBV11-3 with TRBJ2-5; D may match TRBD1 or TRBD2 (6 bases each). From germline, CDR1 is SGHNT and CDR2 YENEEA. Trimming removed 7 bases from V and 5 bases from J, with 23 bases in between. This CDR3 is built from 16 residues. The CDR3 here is CASNWTVACRGETQYF. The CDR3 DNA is TGTGCCAGCAACTGGACAGTAGCGTGCCGGGGGGAGACCCAGTACTTC.

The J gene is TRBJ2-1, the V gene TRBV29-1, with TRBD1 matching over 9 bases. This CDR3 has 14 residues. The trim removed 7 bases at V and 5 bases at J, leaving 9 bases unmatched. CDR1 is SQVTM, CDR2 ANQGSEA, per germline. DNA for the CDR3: TGCAGCGCCCGTACAGGGGGCAGAAACAATGAGCAGTTCTTC. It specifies CSARTGGRNNEQFF.

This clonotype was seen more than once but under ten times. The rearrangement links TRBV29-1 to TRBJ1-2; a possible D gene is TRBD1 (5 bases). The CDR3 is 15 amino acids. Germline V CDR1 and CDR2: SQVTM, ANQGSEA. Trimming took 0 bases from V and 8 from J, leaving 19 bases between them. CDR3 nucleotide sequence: TGCAGCGTTGAAGATCGCCCCCGGACACCCTTGGGCTACACCTTC. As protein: CSVEDRPRTPLGYTF.

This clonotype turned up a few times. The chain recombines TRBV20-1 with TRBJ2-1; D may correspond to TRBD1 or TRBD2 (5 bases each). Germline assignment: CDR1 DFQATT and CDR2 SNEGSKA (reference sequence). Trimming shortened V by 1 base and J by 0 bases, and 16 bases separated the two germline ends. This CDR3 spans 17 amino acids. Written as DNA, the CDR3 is TGCAGTGCTAGAGGCCACCTGGGGGTACGCTCCTACAATGAGCAGTTCTTC. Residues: CSARGHLGVRSYNEQFF.

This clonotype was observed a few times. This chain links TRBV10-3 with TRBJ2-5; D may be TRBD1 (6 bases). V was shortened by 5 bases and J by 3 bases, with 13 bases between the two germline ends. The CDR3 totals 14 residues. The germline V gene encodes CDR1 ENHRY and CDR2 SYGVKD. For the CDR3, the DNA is TGTGCCATCAGTCCTACAGGGATTGAAGAGACCCAGTACTTC. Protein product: CAISPTGIEETQYF.

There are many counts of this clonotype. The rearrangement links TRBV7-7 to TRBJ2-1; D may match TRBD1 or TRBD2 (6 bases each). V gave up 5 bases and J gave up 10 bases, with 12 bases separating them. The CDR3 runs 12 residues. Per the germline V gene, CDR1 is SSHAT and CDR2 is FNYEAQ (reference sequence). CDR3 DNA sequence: TGTGCCAGCAGCCTACAGGGAGGCGAGCAGTTCTTC. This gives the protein CASSLQGGEQFF.

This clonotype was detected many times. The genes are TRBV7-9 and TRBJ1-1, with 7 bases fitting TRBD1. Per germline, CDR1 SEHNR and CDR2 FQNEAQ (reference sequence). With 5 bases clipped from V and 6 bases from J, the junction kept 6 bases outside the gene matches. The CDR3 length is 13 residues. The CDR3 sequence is CASSRTGVAEAFF. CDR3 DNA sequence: TGTGCCAGCAGCCGAACAGGGGTGGCTGAAGCTTTCTTT.

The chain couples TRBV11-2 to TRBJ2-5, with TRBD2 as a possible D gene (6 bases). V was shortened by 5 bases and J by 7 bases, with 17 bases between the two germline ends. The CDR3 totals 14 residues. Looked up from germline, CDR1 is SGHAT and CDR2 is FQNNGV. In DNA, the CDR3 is TGTGCCAGCAGCGTACGGGACTCCAAGGGGACCCAGTACTTC. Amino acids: CASSVRDSKGTQYF. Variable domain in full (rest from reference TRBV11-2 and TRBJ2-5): EAGVAQSPRYKIIEKRQSVAFWCNPISGHATLYWYQQILGQGPKLLIQFQNNGVVDDSQLPKDRFSAERLKGVDSTLKIQPAKLEDSAVYLCASSVRDSKGTQYFGPGTRLLVL.

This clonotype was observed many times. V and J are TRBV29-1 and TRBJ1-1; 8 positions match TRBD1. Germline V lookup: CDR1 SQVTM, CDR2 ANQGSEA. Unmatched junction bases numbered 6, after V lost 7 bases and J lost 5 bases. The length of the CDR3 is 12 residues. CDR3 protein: CSARTGTTEAFF. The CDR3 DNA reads TGCAGCGCACGGACAGGGACAACTGAAGCTTTCTTT.

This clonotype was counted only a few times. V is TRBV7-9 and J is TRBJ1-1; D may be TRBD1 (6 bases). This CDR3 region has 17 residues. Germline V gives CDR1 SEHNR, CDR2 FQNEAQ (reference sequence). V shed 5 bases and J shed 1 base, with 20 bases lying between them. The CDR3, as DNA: TGTGCCAGCAGCCCGAGTTTAATATCGGGACAGAACACTGAAGCTTTCTTT. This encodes CASSPSLISGQNTEAFF.

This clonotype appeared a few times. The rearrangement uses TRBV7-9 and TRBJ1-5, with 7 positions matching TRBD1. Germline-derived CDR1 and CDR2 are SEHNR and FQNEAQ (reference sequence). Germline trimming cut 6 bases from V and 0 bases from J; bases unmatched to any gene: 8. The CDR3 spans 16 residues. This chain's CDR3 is CASSEGTAYSNQPQHF. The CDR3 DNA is TGTGCCAGCAGTGAAGGGACAGCATATAGCAATCAGCCCCAGCATTTT. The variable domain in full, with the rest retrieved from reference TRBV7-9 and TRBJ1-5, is DTGVSQNPRHKITKRGQNVTFRCDPISEHNRLYWYRQTLGQGPEFLTYFQNEAQLEKSRLLSDRFSAERPKGSFSTLEIQRTEQGDSAMYLCASSEGTAYSNQPQHFGDGTRLSIL.

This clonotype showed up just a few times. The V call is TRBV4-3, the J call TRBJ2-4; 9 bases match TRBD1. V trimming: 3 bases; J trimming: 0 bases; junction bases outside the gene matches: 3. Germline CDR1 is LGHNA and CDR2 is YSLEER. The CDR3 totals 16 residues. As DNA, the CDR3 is TGCGCCAGCAGCCATGGACAGGGGCTAGCCAAAAACATTCAGTACTTC. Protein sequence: CASSHGQGLAKNIQYF.

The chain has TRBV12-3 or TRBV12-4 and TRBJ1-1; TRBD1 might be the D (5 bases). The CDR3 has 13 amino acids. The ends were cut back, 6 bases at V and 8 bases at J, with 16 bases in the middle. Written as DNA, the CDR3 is TGTGCCAGCAGCCTAGGACCATGGGGGGAAGCTTTCTTT. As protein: CASSLGPWGEAFF.

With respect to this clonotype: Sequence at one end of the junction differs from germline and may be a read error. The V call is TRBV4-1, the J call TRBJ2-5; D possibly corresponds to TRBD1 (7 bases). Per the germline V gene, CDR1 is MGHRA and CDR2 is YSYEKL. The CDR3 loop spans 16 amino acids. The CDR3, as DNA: TGCGCCGGCAGCCTCCAGGCGGGACAGTTCCAAGAGACCCAGTACTTC. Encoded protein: CAGSLQAGQFQETQYF.

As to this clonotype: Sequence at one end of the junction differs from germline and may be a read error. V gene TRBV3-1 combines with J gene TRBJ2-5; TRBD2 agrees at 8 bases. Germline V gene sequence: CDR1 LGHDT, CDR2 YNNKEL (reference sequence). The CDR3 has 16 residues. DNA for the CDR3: TGTGCCAGCAGCCAAGCAGGAGCGGGGGACCAAGAGACCCAGAACTTC. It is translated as CASSQAGAGDQETQNF.

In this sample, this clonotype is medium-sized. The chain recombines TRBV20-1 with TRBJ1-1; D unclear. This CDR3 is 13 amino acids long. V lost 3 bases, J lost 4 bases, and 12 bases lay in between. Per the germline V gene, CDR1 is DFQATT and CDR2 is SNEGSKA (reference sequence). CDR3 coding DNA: TGCAGTGCTAGCTGGGCGAGTGGCACTGAAGCTTTCTTT. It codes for CSASWASGTEAFF.

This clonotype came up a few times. DNA of the CDR3: TGTGCCAGCAGCGTAGATACGGGGCGAGGAGATACGCAGTATTTT. Amino acids: CASSVDTGRGDTQYF. The J gene is TRBJ2-3, the V gene TRBV9; D is tentatively TRBD1 or TRBD2 (5 bases each). Germline CDR1 SGDLS, CDR2 YYNGEE. V was shortened by 0 bases and J by 5 bases, with 13 bases between the two germline ends. The CDR3 runs to 15 residues.

The chain's CDR3 is CAWSVLMNTEAFF. The DNA of the CDR3 is TGTGCCTGGAGTGTACTGATGAACACTGAAGCTTTCTTT. V gene TRBV30 combines with J gene TRBJ1-1; D is unclear. CDR1 is GTSNPN and CDR2 is SVGIG in the germline V gene (reference sequence). CDR3 length: 13 amino acids. Trimming left V 0 bases short and J 0 bases short, with 5 bases between.

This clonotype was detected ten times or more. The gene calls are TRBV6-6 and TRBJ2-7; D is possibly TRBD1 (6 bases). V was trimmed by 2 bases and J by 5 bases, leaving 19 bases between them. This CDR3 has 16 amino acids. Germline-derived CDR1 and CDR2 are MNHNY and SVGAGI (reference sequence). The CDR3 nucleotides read TGTGCCAGCAGTTACCCACAGGGCCTGGCTGGGAACGAGCAGTACTTC. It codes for CASSYPQGLAGNEQYF.